This T cell receptor (beta chain) was documented in a study of T cells expressing NK-cell markers. Across the study: The authors derived TCR beta repertoires from sorted CD3+CD56+NKG2C+, CD3+CD56+NKG2C- and CD3+CD56-NKG2C+ T cells. Study-wide points: For 5 to 7 donors, the dominant NKG2C+ clonotypes made up roughly 1.0-8% of their CD8+ T cells.

With UMIs, 5'RACE template switching was used to make TCR beta cDNA. TCRdb reanalyzed the 5' RACE reads and collapses them to one entry per CDR3 protein, without DNA. Its listing shows a few hundred thousand distinct CDR3 sequences. As concerns this clonotype: Its specificity is unknown.

CDR3 length: 11 residues. CDR1 and CDR2 from the germline V gene are DFQATT and SNEGSKA (reference sequence). This sequence was found in a man aged 18 to 69 in good health. The chain recombines TRBV20-1 with TRBJ1-1; TCRdb picks TRBD1, but there is no DNA to check that call. Source material: blood T cells: a sorted CD56 or NKG2C T cell subset, CD4+ or CD8+ T cells, or bulk PBMC T cells (not recorded which). The CDR3 sequence is CSARETGAGFF.